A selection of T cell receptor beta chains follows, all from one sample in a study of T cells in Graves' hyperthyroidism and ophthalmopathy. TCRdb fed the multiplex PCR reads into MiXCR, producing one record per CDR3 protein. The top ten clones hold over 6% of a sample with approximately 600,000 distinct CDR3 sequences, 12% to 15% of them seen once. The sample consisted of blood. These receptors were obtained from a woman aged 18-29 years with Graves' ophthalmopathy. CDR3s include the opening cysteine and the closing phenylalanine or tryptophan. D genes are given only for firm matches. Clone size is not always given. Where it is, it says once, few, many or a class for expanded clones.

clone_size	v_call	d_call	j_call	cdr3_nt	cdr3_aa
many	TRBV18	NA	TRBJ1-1	TGTGCCAGCTCACCGGATGTTTCGAACACTGAAGCTTTCTTT	CASSPDVSNTEAFF
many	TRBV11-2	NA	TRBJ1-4	TGTGCCAGCAGCTTTAGGGAGGGTCGTTATGAAAAACTGTTTTTT	CASSFREGRYEKLFF
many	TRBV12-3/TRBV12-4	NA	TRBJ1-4	TGTGCCAGCAGTTCCCAGAGGTCAACTAATGAAAAACTGTTTTTT	CASSSQRSTNEKLFF
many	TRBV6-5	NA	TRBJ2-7	TGTGCCAGCAGTTACTCCCGGGACTACGAGCAGTACTTC	CASSYSRDYEQYF
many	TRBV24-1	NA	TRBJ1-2	TGTGCCACCAGTGATTTGCGCCGGGACGGAAGCTATGGCTACACCTTC	CATSDLRRDGSYGYTF
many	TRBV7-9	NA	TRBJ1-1	TGTGCCAGCAGCCCCGCAACACGGGCCGACAACACTGAAGCTTTCTTT	CASSPATRADNTEAFF
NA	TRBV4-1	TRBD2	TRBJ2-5	TGCGCCAGCAGCCTCCACGGACTAGCGGGAAGCCAAGAGACCCAGTACTTC	CASSLHGLAGSQETQYF
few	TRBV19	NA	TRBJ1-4	TGTGCCAGCGAGAGTCAGGGGAGGGAAAAACTGTTTTTT	CASESQGREKLFF
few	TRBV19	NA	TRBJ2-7	TGTGCCAGTAGTCCTACCGGGACTCCCTTCTACGAGCAGTACTTC	CASSPTGTPFYEQYF
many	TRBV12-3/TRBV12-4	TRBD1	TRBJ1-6	TGTGCCAGCAGTTTATACCGGGACAGCTACTATAATTCACCCCTCCACTTT	CASSLYRDSYYNSPLHF
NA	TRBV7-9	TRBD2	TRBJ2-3	TGTGCCAGCCTCCCCGAACTAGCGGGAGGACCGGGGGGCACAGATACGCAGTATTTT	CASLPELAGGPGGTDTQYF
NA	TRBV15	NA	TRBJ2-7	TGTGCCACCAGCAGAGTAGTTTGGAGGGGCGAGCAGTACTTC	CATSRVVWRGEQYF
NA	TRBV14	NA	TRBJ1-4	TGTGCCAGCAGCCCCTATACAACTAATGAAAAACTGTTTTTT	CASSPYTTNEKLFF
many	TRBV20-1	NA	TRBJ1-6	TGCAGTGCGAGAGGAGCGTATAATTCACCCCTCCACTTT	CSARGAYNSPLHF
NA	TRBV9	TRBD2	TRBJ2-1	TGTGCCAGCAGCGTAGAGGCTAGCGGGAGTGCGCAGTTCTTC	CASSVEASGSAQFF
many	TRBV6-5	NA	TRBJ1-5	TGTGCCAGCAGTTACTCCTTAGGCAATCAGCCCCAGCATTTT	CASSYSLGNQPQHF
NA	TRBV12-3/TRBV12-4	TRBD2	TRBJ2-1	TGTGCCAGCATTAACGACGCCGGGACTAGCGGCAACCTACCCACCTACAATGAGCAGTTCTTC	CASINDAGTSGNLPTYNEQFF
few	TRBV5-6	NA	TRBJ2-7	TGTGCCAGCAGCCCCGGCGGTAGCGGTACCTACGAGCAGTACTTC	CASSPGGSGTYEQYF
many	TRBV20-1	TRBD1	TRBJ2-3	TGCAGTGCTAGGGAGGGGACAGGGGGTTTCACAGATACGCAGTATTTT	CSAREGTGGFTDTQYF
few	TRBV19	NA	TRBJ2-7	TGTGCCAGTAGTGGGGATATTGGCTACGAGCAGTACTTC	CASSGDIGYEQYF
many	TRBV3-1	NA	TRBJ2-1	TGTGCCAGCAGCCAGAGGACCGCCAGCGTAGTCGATGAGCAGTTCTTC	CASSQRTASVVDEQFF
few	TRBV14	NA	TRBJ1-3	TGTGCCAGCCAAAAAATCTCTGGAAACACCATATATTTT	CASQKISGNTIYF
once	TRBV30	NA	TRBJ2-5	TGTGCCTGGAGTGTACTTCCAGGGGGGGAGACCCAGTACTTC	CAWSVLPGGETQYF
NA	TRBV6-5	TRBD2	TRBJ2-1	TGTGCCAGCAGTTACTCGACGGGAGGGGGGGTGAAGCAGTTCTTC	CASSYSTGGGVKQFF
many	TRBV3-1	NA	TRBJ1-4	TGTGCCAGCAGCCAAGAACCGGGCCATAATGAAAAACTGTTTTTT	CASSQEPGHNEKLFF